This T cell receptor (beta chain) was captured in a study of blood T cell repertoires in COVID-19. On the study more broadly: Acute-phase and convalescent COVID-19 samples originated in the United States, Italy and Spain. PBMCs, B-cell-depleted T cells, or T cells were the source of the cDNA or gDNA that made up the material.

The CDR3 length is 13 residues. In germline, CDR1 is WSHSY, CDR2 SAAADI. The V and J ends lost 7 bases and 5 bases respectively, with 14 bases between them. Per the original data handling: It was from reference gene primer amplification that nucleated cell counts were estimated. Clones were sequenced by immunoSEQ multiplex PCR, and TCRdb holds only the in-frame ones, with some missing. That table is the source of V, J and clone size, and D and trimming were worked out from the DNA. The data hold about 140,000 clones, with roughly 80% observed a single time. The sequencing input was peripheral blood. This clonotype was obtained from a man aged 45-65 years with acute or convalescent COVID-19. The chain carries TRBV10-2 and TRBJ1-2; D gene ambiguous. CDR3 DNA sequence: TGCGCCAGCACCCCCCGTCCGGGATATGGCTACACCTTC. Protein: CASTPRPGYGYTF.